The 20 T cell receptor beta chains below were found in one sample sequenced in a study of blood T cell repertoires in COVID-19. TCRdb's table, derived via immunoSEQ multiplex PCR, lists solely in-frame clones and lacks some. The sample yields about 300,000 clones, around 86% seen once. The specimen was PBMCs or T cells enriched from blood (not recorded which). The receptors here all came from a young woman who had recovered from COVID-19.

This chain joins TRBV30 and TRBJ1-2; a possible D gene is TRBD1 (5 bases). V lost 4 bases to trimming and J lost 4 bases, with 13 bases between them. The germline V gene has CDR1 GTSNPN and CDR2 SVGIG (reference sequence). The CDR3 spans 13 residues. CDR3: CAWTDGGTYGYTF. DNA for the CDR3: TGTGCCTGGACGGACGGGGGGACCTATGGCTACACCTTC.

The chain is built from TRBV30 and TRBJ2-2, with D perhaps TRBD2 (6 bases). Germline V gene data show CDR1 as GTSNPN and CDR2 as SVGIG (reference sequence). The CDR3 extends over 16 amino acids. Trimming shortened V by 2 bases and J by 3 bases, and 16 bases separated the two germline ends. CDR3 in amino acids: CAWSLGGAGDTGELFF. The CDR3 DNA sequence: TGTGCCTGGAGTTTGGGCGGGGCCGGGGACACCGGGGAGCTGTTTTTT.

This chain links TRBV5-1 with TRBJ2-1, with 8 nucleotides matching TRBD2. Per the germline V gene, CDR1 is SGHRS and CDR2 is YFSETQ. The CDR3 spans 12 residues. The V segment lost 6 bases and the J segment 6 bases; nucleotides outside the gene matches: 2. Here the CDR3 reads CASTGGSNEQFF. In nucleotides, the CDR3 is TGCGCCAGCACGGGAGGGAGCAATGAGCAGTTCTTC. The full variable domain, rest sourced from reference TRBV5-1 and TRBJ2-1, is KAGVTQTPRYLIKTRGQQVTLSCSPISGHRSVSWYQQTPGQGLQFLFEYFSETQRNKGNFPGRFSGRQFSNSRSEMNVSTLELGDSALYLCASTGGSNEQFFGPGTRLTVL.

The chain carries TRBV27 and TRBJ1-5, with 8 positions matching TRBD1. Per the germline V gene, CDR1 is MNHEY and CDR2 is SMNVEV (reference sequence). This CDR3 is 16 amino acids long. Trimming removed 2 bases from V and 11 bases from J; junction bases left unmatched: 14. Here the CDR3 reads CASSLEGQGAFGAQHF. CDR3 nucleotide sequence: TGTGCCAGCAGTTTAGAGGGTCAGGGGGCCTTCGGGGCCCAGCATTTT.

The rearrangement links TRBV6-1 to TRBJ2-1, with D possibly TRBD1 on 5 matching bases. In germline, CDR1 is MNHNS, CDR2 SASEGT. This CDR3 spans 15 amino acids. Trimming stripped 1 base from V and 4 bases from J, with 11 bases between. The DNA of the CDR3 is TGTGCCAGCAGTGAAGGTGACAGTTTATACAATGAGCAGTTCTTC. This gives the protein CASSEGDSLYNEQFF.

CDR3 DNA sequence: TGTGCCAGTGCCCAGACAGGGGGTTACGGCTACACCTTC. The encoded protein is CASAQTGGYGYTF. This chain uses TRBV19 with TRBJ1-2; 9 nucleotides match TRBD1. The CDR3 loop spans 13 amino acids. The ends lost 8 bases at V and 8 bases at J; junction bases unmatched: 9. CDR1 and CDR2 (germline): LNHDA, SQIVND (reference sequence).

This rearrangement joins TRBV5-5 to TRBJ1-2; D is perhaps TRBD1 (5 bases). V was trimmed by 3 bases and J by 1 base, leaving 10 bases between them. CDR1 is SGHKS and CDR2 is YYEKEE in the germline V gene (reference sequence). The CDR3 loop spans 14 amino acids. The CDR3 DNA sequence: TGTGCCAGCAGCTACTTTAGGGGTAACTATGGCTACACCTTC. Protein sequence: CASSYFRGNYGYTF.

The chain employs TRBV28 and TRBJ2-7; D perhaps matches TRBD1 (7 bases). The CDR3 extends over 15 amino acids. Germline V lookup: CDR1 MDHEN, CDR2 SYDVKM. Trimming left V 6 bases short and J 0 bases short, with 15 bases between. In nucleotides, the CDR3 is TGTGCCAGCAGGCTGCAGGGGGGAGCCTCCTACGAGCAGTACTTC. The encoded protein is CASRLQGGASYEQYF. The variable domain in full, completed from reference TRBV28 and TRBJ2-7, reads DVKVTQSSRYLVKRTGEKVFLECVQDMDHENMFWYRQDPGLGLRLIYFSYDVKMKEKGDIPEGYSVSREKKERFSLILESASTNQTSMYLCASRLQGGASYEQYFGPGTRLTVT.

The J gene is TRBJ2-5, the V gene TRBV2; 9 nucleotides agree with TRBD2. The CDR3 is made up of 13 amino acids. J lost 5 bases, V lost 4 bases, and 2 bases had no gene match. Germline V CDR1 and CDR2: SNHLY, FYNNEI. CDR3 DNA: TGTGCCAGCAGTGCCCTAGCGGGGGAGACCCAGTACTTC. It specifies CASSALAGETQYF.

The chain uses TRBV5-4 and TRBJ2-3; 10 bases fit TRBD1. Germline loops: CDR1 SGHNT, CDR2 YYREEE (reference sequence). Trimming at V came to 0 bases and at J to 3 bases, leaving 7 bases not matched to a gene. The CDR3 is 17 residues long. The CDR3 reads CASSLAFRTGGTDTQYF. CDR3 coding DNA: TGTGCCAGCAGCTTGGCCTTCAGGACAGGGGGAACAGATACGCAGTATTTT.

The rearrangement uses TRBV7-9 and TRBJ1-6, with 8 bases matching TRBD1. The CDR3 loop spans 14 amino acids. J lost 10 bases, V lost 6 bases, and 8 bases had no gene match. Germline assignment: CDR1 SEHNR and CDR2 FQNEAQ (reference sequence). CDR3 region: CASRPDRARSPLHF. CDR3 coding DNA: TGTGCCAGCAGACCGGACAGGGCGAGGTCACCCCTCCACTTT.

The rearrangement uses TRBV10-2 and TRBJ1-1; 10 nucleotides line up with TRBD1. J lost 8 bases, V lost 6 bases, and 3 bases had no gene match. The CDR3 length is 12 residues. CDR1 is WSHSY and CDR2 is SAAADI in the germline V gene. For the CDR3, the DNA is TGCGCCAGCAGACGGGACAGGGGCGAAGCTTTCTTT. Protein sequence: CASRRDRGEAFF.

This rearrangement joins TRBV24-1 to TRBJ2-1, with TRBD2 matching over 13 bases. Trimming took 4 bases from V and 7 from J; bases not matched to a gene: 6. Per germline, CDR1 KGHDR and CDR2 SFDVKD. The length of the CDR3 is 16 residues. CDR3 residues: CATSDRRTSGSNEQFF. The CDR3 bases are TGTGCCACCAGTGACCGAAGGACTAGCGGGAGTAATGAGCAGTTCTTC.

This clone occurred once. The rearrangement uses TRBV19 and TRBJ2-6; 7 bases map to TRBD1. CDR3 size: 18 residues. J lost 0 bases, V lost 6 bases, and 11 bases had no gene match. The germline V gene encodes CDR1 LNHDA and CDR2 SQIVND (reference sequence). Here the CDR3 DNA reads TGTGCCAGTAGGGAATCCGGGACAGTCAGCTCTGGGGCCAACGTCCTGACTTTC. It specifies CASRESGTVSSGANVLTF.

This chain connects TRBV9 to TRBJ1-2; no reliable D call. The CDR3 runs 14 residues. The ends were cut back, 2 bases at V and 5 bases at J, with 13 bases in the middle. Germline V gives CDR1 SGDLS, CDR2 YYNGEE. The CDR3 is CASSVSGRSYGYTF. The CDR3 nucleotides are TGTGCCAGCAGCGTGAGTGGTCGGAGTTATGGCTACACCTTC.

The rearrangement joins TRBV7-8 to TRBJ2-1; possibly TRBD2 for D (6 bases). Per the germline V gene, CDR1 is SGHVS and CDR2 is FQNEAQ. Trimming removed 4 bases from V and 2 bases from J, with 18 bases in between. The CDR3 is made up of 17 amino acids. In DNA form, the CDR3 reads TGTGCCAGCAGCTCTATACGGGGGACCGAGGCCTACAATGAGCAGTTCTTC. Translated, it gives CASSSIRGTEAYNEQFF.

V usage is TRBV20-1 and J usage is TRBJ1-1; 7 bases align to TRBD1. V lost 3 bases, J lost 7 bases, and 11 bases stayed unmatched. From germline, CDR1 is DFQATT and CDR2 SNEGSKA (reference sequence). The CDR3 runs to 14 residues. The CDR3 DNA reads TGCAGTGCTAGTCGCCTAGGGGGCGGATATGAAGCTTTCTTT. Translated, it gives CSASRLGGGYEAFF.

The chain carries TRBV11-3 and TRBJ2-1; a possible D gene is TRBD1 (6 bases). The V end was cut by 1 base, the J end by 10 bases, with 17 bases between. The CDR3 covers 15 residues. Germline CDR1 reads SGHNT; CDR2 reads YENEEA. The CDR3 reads CASSLGDTRQREQFF. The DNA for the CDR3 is TGTGCCAGCAGCTTAGGGGACACGCGCCAGAGGGAGCAGTTCTTC.

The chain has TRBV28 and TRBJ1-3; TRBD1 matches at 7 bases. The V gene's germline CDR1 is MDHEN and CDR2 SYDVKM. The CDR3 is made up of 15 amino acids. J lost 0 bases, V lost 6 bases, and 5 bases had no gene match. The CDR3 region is CASSSDRSSGNTIYF. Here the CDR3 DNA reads TGTGCCAGCAGCTCGGACAGGAGCTCTGGAAACACCATATATTTT.

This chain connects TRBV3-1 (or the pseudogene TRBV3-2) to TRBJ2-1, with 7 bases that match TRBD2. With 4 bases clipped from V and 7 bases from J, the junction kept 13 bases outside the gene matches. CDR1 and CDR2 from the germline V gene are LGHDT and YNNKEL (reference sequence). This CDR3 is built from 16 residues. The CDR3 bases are TGTGCCAGCAGCCCAAGTAAAGCGGGGCCGACGAATGAGCAGTTCTTC. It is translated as CASSPSKAGPTNEQFF.